These 26 T cell receptor beta chains came from one sample sequenced in a study of T cells in Graves' hyperthyroidism and ophthalmopathy. Amplification targeted TCR beta CDR3 regions from RNA transcripts. First-round RT-PCR targeting the TCR CDR3 was performed with the HTBI primer set. Each CDR3 protein gets one entry after TCRdb re-called the multiplex PCR reads with MiXCR. The sample yields 500,000 or so distinct CDR3 sequences, 17% seen once. Material: blood. These TCRs come from a woman between 18 and 29 years old with Graves' ophthalmopathy.

This clonotype was observed many times. CDR3 bases: TGTGCCAGCAGTTTATCAGGGGTTAGCAATCAGCCCCAGCATTTT. This sequence encodes CASSLSGVSNQPQHF. The chain recombines TRBV28 with TRBJ1-5; D might be TRBD1 (6 bases). V was cut by 1 base and J by 0 bases, with 7 bases left in between. CDR1 and CDR2 from the germline V gene are MDHEN and SYDVKM. The CDR3 sequence is 15 residues long.

This clonotype has at least ten counts. The chain carries TRBV7-3 and TRBJ2-3; a possible D gene is TRBD1 (6 bases). The germline CDR1 and CDR2 sequences are SGHTA and FQGTGA. CDR3 length: 16 residues. The V gene lost 5 bases and the J gene lost 0 bases, with 15 bases spanning the gap. CDR3: CASSPIWTASTDTQYF. Here the CDR3 DNA reads TGTGCCAGCAGCCCGATTTGGACAGCAAGCACAGATACGCAGTATTTT. Full variable domain (missing parts from reference TRBV7-3 and TRBJ2-3): GAGVSQTPSNKVTEKGKYVELRCDPISGHTALYWYRQSLGQGPEFLIYFQGTGAADDSGLPNDRFFAVRPEGSVSTLKIQRTERGDSAVYLCASSPIWTASTDTQYFGPGTRLTVL.

The J gene is TRBJ2-7, the V gene TRBV4-1, with TRBD1 as a possible D gene (5 bases). The CDR3 covers 14 residues. Trimming left V 5 bases short and J 0 bases short, with 11 bases between. Germline CDR1 is MGHRA and CDR2 is YSYEKL. CDR3: CASSKTVYSYEQYF. The CDR3 nucleotides are TGCGCCAGCAGCAAGACAGTCTACTCCTACGAGCAGTACTTC.

The sample holds many counts of this clonotype. CDR3 sequence: CASSFDPSYEQYF. CDR3 nucleotide sequence: TGTGCCAGCAGTTTTGACCCCAGCTACGAGCAGTACTTC. The rearrangement uses TRBV28 and TRBJ2-7; D remains ambiguous. V was pared by 3 bases and J by 3 bases, with 9 bases between. CDR1 and CDR2 (germline): MDHEN, SYDVKM. The CDR3 has 13 amino acids.

CDR3 sequence reads: CASSLRQPSGNNEQFF. CDR3 coding DNA: TGTGCCAGCAGCTTACGACAGCCAAGCGGCAACAATGAGCAGTTCTTC. The rearrangement joins TRBV7-9 to TRBJ2-1, with D perhaps assigned TRBD1 or TRBD2 (5 bases each). V gave up 2 bases and J gave up 5 bases, with 16 bases separating them. CDR3 length: 16 amino acids. The germline V gene has CDR1 SEHNR and CDR2 FQNEAQ (reference sequence). Full variable domain (remainder filled in from reference TRBV7-9 and TRBJ2-1): DTGVSQNPRHKITKRGQNVTFRCDPISEHNRLYWYRQTLGQGPEFLTYFQNEAQLEKSRLLSDRFSAERPKGSFSTLEIQRTEQGDSAMYLCASSLRQPSGNNEQFFGPGTRLTVL.

This clonotype was counted at least ten times. This chain uses TRBV20-1 with TRBJ1-6, with 7 positions matching TRBD1. This CDR3 has 15 amino acids. The germline CDR1 and CDR2 sequences are DFQATT and SNEGSKA (reference sequence). The J segment lost 7 bases and the V segment lost 0 bases, leaving 6 bases of the junction unmatched. CDR3 DNA sequence: TGCAGTGCTAGAGATTCGGGACAGTCCAATTCACCCCTCCACTTT. Translating gives CSARDSGQSNSPLHF.

This chain connects TRBV19 to TRBJ2-3; 11 bases are a match to TRBD2. The J segment lost 4 bases and the V segment lost 5 bases, leaving 14 bases of the junction unmatched. Germline V CDR1 and CDR2: LNHDA, SQIVND (reference sequence). CDR3 size: 18 residues. In nucleotides, the CDR3 is TGTGCCAGTAGTCCTGCCTCCGGGACTAGCGGCAGTTCAGATACGCAGTATTTT. Amino acid sequence: CASSPASGTSGSSDTQYF.

The chain uses TRBV4-3 and TRBJ2-5; the D gene is possibly TRBD1 (6 bases). The germline CDR1 and CDR2 sequences are LGHNA and YSLEER. This CDR3 has 16 residues. The V end lost 0 bases, the J end lost 5 bases, and 16 bases lay between the germline ends. In DNA form, the CDR3 reads TGCGCCAGCAGCCAAGATCGCCGACAGGTCGGCGAGACCCAGTACTTC. Its translation is CASSQDRRQVGETQYF.

The table lists this clonotype with many counts. The genes are TRBV27 and TRBJ2-7; D might be TRBD1 or TRBD2, each matching 5 bases. The ends were cut back, 6 bases at V and 2 bases at J, with 11 bases in the middle. Germline assignment: CDR1 MNHEY and CDR2 SMNVEV (reference sequence). This CDR3 spans 13 amino acids. The CDR3: CASRSGGPYEQYF. The CDR3 nucleotides are TGTGCCAGCAGGAGTGGGGGACCCTACGAGCAGTACTTC.

This sequence joins TRBV2 and TRBJ1-6; 7 nucleotides line up with TRBD1. Per germline, CDR1 SNHLY and CDR2 FYNNEI. After removal of 1 base from V and 7 bases from J, the junction contained 7 bases not matched to a gene. This CDR3 contains 16 residues. CDR3 region: CASSEGQGVENSPLHF. DNA for the CDR3: TGTGCCAGCAGTGAAGGGCAGGGGGTCGAAAATTCACCCCTCCACTTT. Full variable domain (rest looked up from reference TRBV2 and TRBJ1-6): EPEVTQTPSHQVTQMGQEVILRCVPISNHLYFYWYRQILGQKVEFLVSFYNNEISEKSEIFDDQFSVERPDGSNFTLKIRSTKLEDSAMYFCASSEGQGVENSPLHFGNGTRLTVT.

This clonotype was observed a few times. V is TRBV5-1 and J is TRBJ2-2, with D unclear. The CDR3 spans 14 residues. Trimming pared 0 bases from V and 5 bases from J, leaving 8 bases between. In germline, CDR1 is SGHRS, CDR2 YFSETQ. The CDR3: CASSLATVTGELFF. The CDR3 DNA is TGCGCCAGCAGCTTGGCGACGGTTACCGGGGAGCTGTTTTTT.

This clonotype was seen repeatedly, ten times or more. The chain combines TRBV3-1 with TRBJ1-2, with 7 bases lining up with TRBD1. Germline loops: CDR1 LGHDT, CDR2 YNNKEL (reference sequence). The CDR3 loop spans 16 amino acids. Losses at the gene ends were 0 bases for V and 6 bases for J; bases not matched to a gene: 10. The CDR3 DNA reads as TGTGCCAGCAGCCAAGATCTTCCGGACAGGCACGATGGCTACACCTTC. Translation: CASSQDLPDRHDGYTF.

This clonotype occurred a few times. One base away lies a much larger clone, so this may be a sequencing read error. The chain has TRBV7-2 and TRBJ2-7; TRBD1 agrees at 7 bases. The CDR3 length is 16 residues. V shed 5 bases, J shed 2 bases, and the junction held 12 bases outside the gene matches. Germline V gives CDR1 SGHTA, CDR2 FQGNSA. CDR3 in amino acids: CASSPDRAGFPYEQYF. CDR3 DNA sequence: TGTGCCAGCAGCCCAGACAGGGCCGGTTTCCCCTACGAGCAGTACTTC.

Many counts were recorded for this clonotype. The chain links TRBV28 to TRBJ2-7, with D perhaps being TRBD1 or TRBD2 (7 bases each). The CDR3 runs 16 residues. V lost 6 bases, J lost 2 bases, and 20 bases lay in between. Germline V gene lookup returns CDR1 MDHEN and CDR2 SYDVKM. The CDR3 region is CASRPTSRGGTYEQYF. As DNA, the CDR3 is TGTGCCAGCAGACCGACCTCCAGGGGGGGTACCTACGAGCAGTACTTC.

To note about this clonotype: This may come from a read error, since a much larger clone is one base off. The conserved final phenylalanine or tryptophan is absent from the CDR3, which likely points to a read error. The gene calls are TRBV18 and TRBJ1-4; a possible D gene is TRBD1 (5 bases). Germline CDR1 is KGHSH and CDR2 is LQKENI. The CDR3 spans 14 residues. V was shortened by 2 bases and J by 7 bases, with 11 bases between the two germline ends. CDR3: CASSPRDYSEKLFL. The CDR3 nucleotides are TGTGCCAGCTCACCAAGGGACTACAGTGAAAAACTGTTTCTT.

This clonotype has more than one count but fewer than ten. This sequence joins TRBV28 and TRBJ2-2; D may correspond to TRBD1 or TRBD2 (5 bases each). The CDR3 has 15 amino acids. Germline V lookup: CDR1 MDHEN, CDR2 SYDVKM. V shed 3 bases and J shed 6 bases, with 14 bases lying between them. Written as DNA, the CDR3 is TGTGCCAGCAGTTTTCGAGGCTTGGGGGCCGGGGAGCTGTTTTTT. As protein: CASSFRGLGAGELFF.

This clonotype was observed at least ten times. The chain joins TRBV28 to TRBJ1-1, with D perhaps TRBD1 (5 bases). Germline V CDR1 and CDR2: MDHEN, SYDVKM. Trimming took 8 bases from V and 1 from J, leaving 11 bases between them. This CDR3 spans 13 amino acids. CDR3 protein: CASGTAQNTEAFF. CDR3 DNA: TGTGCCAGCGGGACGGCCCAGAACACTGAAGCTTTCTTT. The whole variable domain, remainder taken from reference TRBV28 and TRBJ1-1, is DVKVTQSSRYLVKRTGEKVFLECVQDMDHENMFWYRQDPGLGLRLIYFSYDVKMKEKGDIPEGYSVSREKKERFSLILESASTNQTSMYLCASGTAQNTEAFFGQGTRLTVV.

This clonotype has at least ten counts. The V gene is TRBV11-2, the J gene TRBJ1-1; 8 nucleotides line up with TRBD1. Germline CDR1 is SGHAT and CDR2 is FQNNGV. Unmatched junction bases numbered 18, after V lost 5 bases and J lost 1 base. The CDR3 has 19 residues. The CDR3 coding sequence is TGTGCCAGCAGCCTCGGTTGGACAGGGAATACAAAACGGAACACTGAAGCTTTCTTT. As protein: CASSLGWTGNTKRNTEAFF.

On this clonotype itself: This may come from a read error, since a much larger clone is one base off. This chain joins TRBV28 and TRBJ1-2; D gene uncertain. The CDR3 length is 12 residues. Per the germline V gene, CDR1 is MDHEN and CDR2 is SYDVKM. V gave up 5 bases and J gave up 6 bases, with 10 bases separating them. The CDR3 DNA reads TGTGCCAGCAGTCCCTCCGTCCATGGCTACACCTTC. Translated, it gives CASSPSVHGYTF.

This clonotype was recorded at least ten times. The chain carries TRBV2 and TRBJ1-4, with D perhaps matching TRBD1 (5 bases). This CDR3 is 13 amino acids long. V shed 8 bases and J shed 8 bases, with 15 bases lying between them. Germline V gene data show CDR1 as SNHLY and CDR2 as FYNNEI. The CDR3 coding sequence is TGTGCCAGCGGAGGGGACTTCGGGGAAAAACTGTTTTTT. It encodes CASGGDFGEKLFF.

This clonotype was found once. One end of the junction varies from germline; a read error may be responsible. The chain combines TRBV3-1 with TRBJ2-2; D is possibly TRBD1 (5 bases). CDR1 is LGHDT and CDR2 is YNNKEL in the germline V gene (reference sequence). The CDR3 length is 15 residues. As DNA, the CDR3 is TGCGCCAGCAGCCAAGTCACAGGAAACACCGGGGAGCTGTTTTTT. This translates into CASSQVTGNTGELFF.

This clonotype showed up many times. The rearrangement uses TRBV7-9 and TRBJ1-4; 8 nucleotides line up with TRBD1. The CDR3 covers 17 residues. The ends lost 4 bases at V and 7 bases at J; junction bases unmatched: 14. CDR1 and CDR2 (germline): SEHNR, FQNEAQ (reference sequence). The CDR3 DNA sequence: TGTGCCAGCAGCTCAGGGGACAGGCGGATTGAGTTTGAAAAACTGTTTTTT. This codes for CASSSGDRRIEFEKLFF.

V is TRBV29-1 and J is TRBJ1-5; D might be TRBD1 (5 bases). Deletions cut 7 bases from V and 1 base from J, with 17 bases between. This CDR3 is built from 15 residues. Looked up from germline, CDR1 is SQVTM and CDR2 is ANQGSEA. The CDR3 region has the DNA TGCAGCGGCCATGGGGGGTCTGGAAGCAATCAGCCCCAGCATTTT. Amino acids: CSGHGGSGSNQPQHF.

At least ten counts were recorded for this clonotype. V and J are TRBV12-3 or TRBV12-4 and TRBJ1-1; D gene uncertain. V lost 6 bases and J lost 4, with 15 bases in between. This CDR3 spans 14 amino acids. The CDR3 coding sequence is TGTGCCAGCAGCCCCCCGGGGATCCTCACTGAAGCTTTCTTT. Its translation is CASSPPGILTEAFF.

This clonotype was seen many times. V usage is TRBV2 and J usage is TRBJ2-4, with TRBD1 as a possible D gene (6 bases). The germline gives CDR1 SNHLY, CDR2 FYNNEI. The CDR3 spans 15 residues. V lost 6 bases, J lost 0 bases, and 12 bases lay in between. CDR3 sequence reads: CASRPGHQAKNIQYF. The CDR3 DNA reads as TGTGCCAGCAGGCCGGGACACCAAGCCAAAAACATTCAGTACTTC.

This clonotype was seen repeatedly, ten times or more. The chain uses TRBV28 and TRBJ1-1; D possibly corresponds to TRBD1 (6 bases). Trimming stripped 5 bases from V and 3 bases from J, with 10 bases between. There are 13 residues in the CDR3. The germline gives CDR1 MDHEN, CDR2 SYDVKM. The CDR3 DNA reads TGTGCCAGCAGTGAGGACAGCTACACTGAAGCTTTCTTT. It yields the protein CASSEDSYTEAFF. Drawing the rest from reference TRBV28 and TRBJ1-1, the complete variable domain is DVKVTQSSRYLVKRTGEKVFLECVQDMDHENMFWYRQDPGLGLRLIYFSYDVKMKEKGDIPEGYSVSREKKERFSLILESASTNQTSMYLCASSEDSYTEAFFGQGTRLTVV.